This TCR beta chain was retrieved from a study of response to subunit inactivated influenza vaccine. In TCRdb, the RT-PCR reads were re-called with MiXCR into one record per CDR3 protein. The sample contains about half a million distinct CDR3 sequences, 6% to 9% of which appear only once. Concerning this clonotype: Its specificity is not known.

Study findings and constraints: The authors proposed limited new T cell recruitment per seasonal influenza vaccination.

V dropped 5 bases and J dropped 7; count of bases not matched to a gene: 10. This CDR3 is built from 14 residues. Germline CDR1 and CDR2: SGHAT and FQDESV (reference sequence). This specimen was PBMCs from blood, taken around 25 months after vaccination. This TCR came from a man aged 50-75 years who received an inactivated influenza vaccine. The chain links TRBV11-1 to TRBJ1-1; TRBD1 agrees at 7 bases. The CDR3 DNA is TGTGCCAGCAGCGCCGGACAGGTTTACGTTGAAGCTTTCTTT. It codes for CASSAGQVYVEAFF.